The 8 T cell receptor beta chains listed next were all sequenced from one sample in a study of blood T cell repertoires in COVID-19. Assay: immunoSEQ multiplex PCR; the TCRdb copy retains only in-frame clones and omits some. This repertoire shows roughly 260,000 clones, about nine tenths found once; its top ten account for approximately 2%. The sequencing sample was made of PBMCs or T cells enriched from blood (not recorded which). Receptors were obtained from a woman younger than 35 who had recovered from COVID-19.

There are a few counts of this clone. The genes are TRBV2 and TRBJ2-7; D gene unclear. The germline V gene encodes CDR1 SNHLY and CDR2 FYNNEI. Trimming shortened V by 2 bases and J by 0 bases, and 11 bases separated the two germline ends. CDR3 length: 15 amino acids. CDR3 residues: CASSESHPSSYEQYF. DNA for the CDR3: TGTGCCAGCAGTGAATCTCACCCGAGCTCCTACGAGCAGTACTTC.

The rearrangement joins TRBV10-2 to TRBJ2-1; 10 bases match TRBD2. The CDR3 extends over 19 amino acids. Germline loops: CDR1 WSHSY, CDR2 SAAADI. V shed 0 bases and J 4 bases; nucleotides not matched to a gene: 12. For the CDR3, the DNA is TGCGCCAGCAGTGAGTCGTACCTAGCGGGGGACCCACCGTACAATGAGCAGTTCTTC. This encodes CASSESYLAGDPPYNEQFF.

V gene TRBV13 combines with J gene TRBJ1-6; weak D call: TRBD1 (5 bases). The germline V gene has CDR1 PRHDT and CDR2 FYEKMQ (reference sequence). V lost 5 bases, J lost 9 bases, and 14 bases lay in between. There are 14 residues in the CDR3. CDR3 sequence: CASSQGQAISPLHF. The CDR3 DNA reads TGTGCCAGCAGCCAGGGCCAGGCCATTTCACCCCTCCACTTT. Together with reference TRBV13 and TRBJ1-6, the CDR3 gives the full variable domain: AAGVIQSPRHLIKEKRETATLKCYPIPRHDTVYWYQQGPGQDPQFLISFYEKMQSDKGSIPDRFSAQQFSDYHSELNMSSLELGDSALYFCASSQGQAISPLHFGNGTRLTVT.

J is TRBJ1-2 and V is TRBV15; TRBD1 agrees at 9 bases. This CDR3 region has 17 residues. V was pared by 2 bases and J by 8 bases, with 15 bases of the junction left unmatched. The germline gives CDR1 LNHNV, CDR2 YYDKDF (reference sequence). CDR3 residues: CATSRPVTGGPLSGYTF. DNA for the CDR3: TGTGCCACCAGCAGACCCGTTACAGGGGGCCCTTTGTCCGGCTACACCTTC. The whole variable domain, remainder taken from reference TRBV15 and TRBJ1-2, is DAMVIQNPRYQVTQFGKPVTLSCSQTLNHNVMYWYQQKSSQAPKLLFHYYDKDFNNEADTPDNFQSRRPNTSFCFLDIRSPGLGDTAMYLCATSRPVTGGPLSGYTFGSGTRLTVV.

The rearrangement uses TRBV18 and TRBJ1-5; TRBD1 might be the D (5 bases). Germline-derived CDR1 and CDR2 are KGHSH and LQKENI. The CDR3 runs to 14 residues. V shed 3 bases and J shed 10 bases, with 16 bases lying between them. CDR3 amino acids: CASSPSLWGDPQHF. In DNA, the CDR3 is TGTGCCAGCTCACCCTCTCTTTGGGGGGATCCCCAGCATTTT.

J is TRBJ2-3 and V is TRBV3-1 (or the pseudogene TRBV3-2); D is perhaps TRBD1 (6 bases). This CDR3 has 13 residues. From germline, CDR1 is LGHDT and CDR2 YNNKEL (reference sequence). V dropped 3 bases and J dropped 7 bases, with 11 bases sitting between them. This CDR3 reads CASSQADRHTQYF. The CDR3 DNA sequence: TGTGCCAGCAGCCAGGCGGACAGACATACGCAGTATTTT.

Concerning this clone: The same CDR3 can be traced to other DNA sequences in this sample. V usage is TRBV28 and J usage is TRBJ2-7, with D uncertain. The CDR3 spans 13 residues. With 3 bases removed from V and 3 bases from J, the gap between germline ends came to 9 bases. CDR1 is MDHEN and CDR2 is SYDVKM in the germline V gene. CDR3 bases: TGTGCCAGCAGTTTTGGGCAACACTACGAGCAGTACTTC. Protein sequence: CASSFGQHYEQYF. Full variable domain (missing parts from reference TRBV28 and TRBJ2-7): DVKVTQSSRYLVKRTGEKVFLECVQDMDHENMFWYRQDPGLGLRLIYFSYDVKMKEKGDIPEGYSVSREKKERFSLILESASTNQTSMYLCASSFGQHYEQYFGPGTRLTVT.

CDR3 sequence (DNA): TGTGCCAGCTCACTAGGACGGGATAATGAGCAGTTCTTC. It translates to CASSLGRDNEQFF. The rearrangement links TRBV18 to TRBJ2-1; weak D call: TRBD2 (5 bases). Between the trimmed V and J ends, which lost 4 bases and 7 bases, there was a span of 11 bases. This CDR3 comprises 13 residues. Germline lookup yields CDR1 KGHSH and CDR2 LQKENI.